This TCR beta chain is from a study of T-cell memory formation after mild COVID-19. Study findings and constraints: While clones contracting from day 15 to 85 were balanced between CD4 and CD8, later expanders leaned CD4+.

This clonotype was counted many times. Its antigen remains unknown. CDR1 is SGHTA, CDR2 FQGNSA, per germline. Losses at the gene ends were 3 bases for V and 6 bases for J; bases not matched to a gene: 9. The CDR3 is 15 amino acids. TCRdb redid the calling of the 5' RACE reads with MiXCR, one entry per CDR3 protein. The sample contains over 300,000 distinct CDR3 sequences, under 25% of which appear only once. This rearrangement joins TRBV7-2 to TRBJ2-3; 7 bases align to TRBD2. The TCR sequence derives from a man in his late teens or twenties who had mild COVID-19 (a few samples of this study predate the infection). Cell type and time point are not known. Sequencing was performed on PBMCs or a T cell subset sorted from them (not recorded which). The CDR3 region is CASSLNLAAVDTQYF. CDR3 DNA: TGTGCCAGCAGCTTGAATCTAGCGGCCGTGGATACGCAGTATTTT.